Sequencing of this T cell receptor (beta chain) was carried out in a study of blood T cell repertoires in COVID-19 (dated by TCRdb to the early 2020s). With regard to the full study: Samples from collaborators originated in the United States, Italy and Spain and spanned both the acute and convalescent phases of COVID-19. HLA class I and class II types, where available, came from metadata supplied by the sample provider rather than from assay-based typing. The prospective study material was composed of cDNA or gDNA derived from T cells, B-cell-depleted T cells, or PBMCs. The samples were drawn from the first 160 participants of the ongoing ImmuneRACE study and from about 1,200 subjects provided by 6 global collaborators. The dataset comprised deeply sampled blood TCRbeta repertoires from subjects exposed to, actively infected with, or recovered from COVID-19. The repertoires were made available in a free public database intended to serve as a resource for research on the immune response to SARS-CoV-2. A de-identified subject ID, COVID-19 status, age in years and sex were almost always included in the sample metadata.

On this clone itself: No antigen is known for it. One base away there is no much larger clone; base qualities are not given.

The immunoSEQ Assay, a bias-controlled multiplex PCR, was used to amplify TCRbeta CDR3 regions from genomic DNA. The original methods were these. Nucleated cell counts per sample were estimated from amplification of reference gene primers within the assay. To quantify the absolute abundance of each unique TCRbeta CDR3 rearrangement, sequence reads were collapsed and filtered. For each sample, productive Simpson clonality was calculated as the square root of Simpson's diversity index across productive rearrangements. TCRdb stores this immuneACCESS table with in-frame sequences only. Part of the clones is absent; in the studies checked, under half of the shortfall reflects unresolved V genes, and no reason is known for the rest. That table gives V, J and clone size, and the DNA gave D and trimming. The sample table contains under 250,000 clones; only one count was recorded for around four fifths of them. Less than 6% of the sample is held by the ten biggest clonotypes.

Trimmed from V: 3 bases; trimmed from J: 7 bases; junction bases lacking a gene match: 7. The CDR3 runs 14 residues from the cysteine to the phenylalanine. This entry keeps only the CDR3 DNA: 42 bases, framed from base 1. As encoded in the germline V gene, CDR1 is SNHLY while CDR2 is FYNNEI. Here is what the overall study found, with its caveats: The amount of clinical and demographic metadata varied by source and participant and was provided uncurated.

At one collaborating source in Seattle, patients were enrolled during active infection and were followed longitudinally through the course of disease. Whole blood was collected in K2EDTA tubes by collaborating institutions according to the institutions' own protocols. For TCRbeta analysis, collaborator samples were shipped as frozen whole blood, as isolated PBMCs, or as DNA extracted from either sample type. The rearranged segments are TRBV2 and TRBJ1-1; the central 8 bases match TRBD1. What was sequenced was peripheral blood. This clonotype was sampled from a woman between 65 and 79 years old with COVID-19, enrolled during active disease. The DNA sequence is given as TGTGCCAGCAGTGAGGGGAGCAGGGGGCGTGAAGCTTTCTTT. Its product reads: CASSEGSRGREAFF.